Listed below are T cell receptor beta chains from one sample, sequenced in a study of T cells in Graves' hyperthyroidism and ophthalmopathy. TCRdb analysed the multiplex PCR reads with MiXCR anew, one entry per CDR3 protein. The sample has 700,000 or so distinct CDR3 sequences; about 17% are singletons. Material: blood. Source of these receptors: a man aged 18 to 29 with Graves' hyperthyroidism. Each CDR3 is given with its conserved first and last residue. The D gene is left open where the match is weak. The size entry is marked missing in some rows and otherwise reads once, few, many or a size class.

d_gene: -; j_gene: TRBJ2-5; v_gene: TRBV19; abundance: -; CDR3aa: CASSSPLGTQYF; CDR3nt: TGTGCCAGTAGCTCTCCCCTCGGGACCCAGTACTTC
d_gene: -; j_gene: TRBJ2-7; v_gene: TRBV28; abundance: many; CDR3aa: CASSLGLWEQYF; CDR3nt: TGTGCCAGCAGTTTAGGTCTTTGGGAGCAGTACTTC
d_gene: -; j_gene: TRBJ1-3; v_gene: TRBV28; abundance: -; CDR3aa: CASSLSSVPGNTIYF; CDR3nt: TGTGCCAGCAGTTTATCGTCCGTTCCTGGAAACACCATATATTTT
d_gene: -; j_gene: TRBJ1-5; v_gene: TRBV10-3; abundance: few; CDR3aa: CAISEGQINQPQHF; CDR3nt: TGTGCCATCAGTGAGGGACAGATCAATCAGCCCCAGCATTTT
d_gene: -; j_gene: TRBJ1-2; v_gene: TRBV28; abundance: many; CDR3aa: CASSDRVLMHGYTF; CDR3nt: TGTGCCAGCAGTGATAGGGTACTTATGCACGGCTACACCTTC
d_gene: -; j_gene: TRBJ2-1; v_gene: TRBV2; abundance: many; CDR3aa: CASSSFQGRDNEQFF; CDR3nt: TGTGCCAGCAGCTCCTTCCAGGGTAGGGACAATGAGCAGTTCTTC
d_gene: -; j_gene: TRBJ2-7; v_gene: TRBV6-1; abundance: many; CDR3aa: CASSVDVDEQYF; CDR3nt: TGTGCCAGCAGTGTGGACGTCGACGAGCAGTACTTC
d_gene: -; j_gene: TRBJ2-1; v_gene: TRBV13; abundance: -; CDR3aa: CASSLYPTFISYNEQFF; CDR3nt: TGTGCCAGCAGCTTATACCCGACTTTCATCTCCTACAATGAGCAGTTCTTC
d_gene: -; j_gene: TRBJ2-5; v_gene: TRBV29-1; abundance: few; CDR3aa: CSACRGGETQYF; CDR3nt: TGCAGCGCCTGTAGGGGGGGGGAGACCCAGTACTTC
d_gene: -; j_gene: TRBJ2-3; v_gene: TRBV20-1; abundance: few; CDR3aa: CSAGRLDADTQYF; CDR3nt: TGCAGTGCTGGCCGACTAGATGCAGATACGCAGTATTTT
d_gene: -; j_gene: TRBJ2-5; v_gene: TRBV20-1; abundance: -; CDR3aa: CSARDPPTGGGTQYF; CDR3nt: TGCAGTGCTAGGGACCCCCCGACAGGTGGAGGGACCCAGTACTTC
d_gene: -; j_gene: TRBJ2-2; v_gene: TRBV30; abundance: many; CDR3aa: CAWSVGIGELFF; CDR3nt: TGTGCCTGGAGTGTTGGGATCGGGGAGCTGTTTTTT
d_gene: -; j_gene: TRBJ2-1; v_gene: TRBV6-5; abundance: few; CDR3aa: CASSYHGTGSYNEQFF; CDR3nt: TGTGCCAGCAGTTACCATGGCACAGGGTCCTACAATGAGCAGTTCTTC
d_gene: TRBD2; j_gene: TRBJ2-7; v_gene: TRBV20-1; abundance: few; CDR3aa: CSLSRGTIYEQYF; CDR3nt: TGCAGCTTGTCACGCGGGACTATCTACGAGCAGTACTTC
d_gene: TRBD1; j_gene: TRBJ2-6; v_gene: TRBV7-9; abundance: few; CDR3aa: CASSQRRGQGTAGANVLTF; CDR3nt: TGTGCCAGCAGCCAAAGGAGAGGACAGGGGACCGCCGGGGCCAACGTCCTGACTTTC
d_gene: -; j_gene: TRBJ1-4; v_gene: TRBV29-1; abundance: -; CDR3aa: CSACLHEKLFF; CDR3nt: TGCAGCGCCTGCCTCCATGAAAAACTGTTTTTT
d_gene: -; j_gene: TRBJ2-7; v_gene: TRBV7-9; abundance: -; CDR3aa: CASSRDQGYEQYF; CDR3nt: TGTGCCAGCAGCCGCGACCAGGGCTACGAGCAGTACTTC
d_gene: -; j_gene: TRBJ1-5; v_gene: TRBV7-9; abundance: -; CDR3aa: CASRGETAPNQPQHF; CDR3nt: TGTGCCAGCAGAGGGGAGACAGCACCTAATCAGCCCCAGCATTTT
d_gene: TRBD1; j_gene: TRBJ2-7; v_gene: TRBV7-9; abundance: many; CDR3aa: CASSSRDSRWVQYF; CDR3nt: TGTGCCAGCAGCTCCCGGGACAGTAGATGGGTGCAGTACTTC
d_gene: -; j_gene: TRBJ1-2; v_gene: TRBV18; abundance: many; CDR3aa: CASSRRGGQGYTF; CDR3nt: TGTGCCAGCTCACGACGCGGGGGGCAAGGCTACACCTTC
d_gene: -; j_gene: TRBJ2-1; v_gene: TRBV28; abundance: many; CDR3aa: CASSVTAYYSYNEQFF; CDR3nt: TGTGCCAGCAGTGTCACTGCCTACTACTCCTACAATGAGCAGTTCTTC
d_gene: -; j_gene: TRBJ1-1; v_gene: TRBV19; abundance: many; CDR3aa: CASSVPRDTEAFF; CDR3nt: TGTGCCAGTAGTGTCCCCAGGGACACTGAAGCTTTCTTT
d_gene: TRBD2; j_gene: TRBJ2-5; v_gene: TRBV7-6; abundance: many; CDR3aa: CASSPRMAGEGTQYF; CDR3nt: TGTGCCAGCAGCCCTAGGATGGCGGGAGAAGGGACCCAGTACTTC
d_gene: -; j_gene: TRBJ2-3; v_gene: TRBV6-2/TRBV6-3; abundance: many; CDR3aa: CASSYGRTTDTQYF; CDR3nt: TGTGCCAGCAGTTACGGCCGAACCACAGATACGCAGTATTTT
d_gene: -; j_gene: TRBJ2-5; v_gene: TRBV28; abundance: many; CDR3aa: CASSETGVETQYF; CDR3nt: TGTGCCAGCAGTGAGACAGGCGTGGAGACCCAGTACTTC
d_gene: -; j_gene: TRBJ2-1; v_gene: TRBV2; abundance: many; CDR3aa: CASRLDEQFF; CDR3nt: TGTGCCAGCCGGTTGGATGAGCAGTTCTTC
d_gene: -; j_gene: TRBJ2-7; v_gene: TRBV25-1; abundance: few; CDR3aa: CASSEGLDAYEQYF; CDR3nt: TGTGCCAGCAGTGAAGGGCTAGACGCCTACGAGCAGTACTTC
d_gene: -; j_gene: TRBJ1-1; v_gene: TRBV11-3; abundance: many; CDR3aa: CASSLTRGREAFF; CDR3nt: TGTGCCAGCAGCTTAACCCGGGGACGGGAAGCTTTCTTT
d_gene: TRBD1; j_gene: TRBJ1-5; v_gene: TRBV6-6; abundance: few; CDR3aa: CASSYRGQGHFPQHF; CDR3nt: TGTGCCAGCAGTTACAGGGGACAGGGGCACTTTCCCCAGCATTTT
d_gene: -; j_gene: TRBJ2-1; v_gene: TRBV11-2; abundance: many; CDR3aa: CASSLGTASYNEQFF; CDR3nt: TGTGCCAGCAGCTTAGGGACAGCTTCCTACAATGAGCAGTTCTTC
d_gene: TRBD1; j_gene: TRBJ1-6; v_gene: TRBV30; abundance: few; CDR3aa: CAWGWTGNPPLHF; CDR3nt: TGTGCCTGGGGGTGGACAGGGAATCCACCCCTCCACTTT
d_gene: -; j_gene: TRBJ2-3; v_gene: TRBV28; abundance: many; CDR3aa: CASTADTDTQYF; CDR3nt: TGTGCCAGCACAGCGGACACAGATACGCAGTATTTT
d_gene: -; j_gene: TRBJ2-7; v_gene: TRBV4-1; abundance: -; CDR3aa: CASSQVGRGTYEQYF; CDR3nt: TGCGCCAGCAGCCAAGTCGGTCGCGGAACCTACGAGCAGTACTTC
d_gene: TRBD2; j_gene: TRBJ2-1; v_gene: TRBV15; abundance: many; CDR3aa: CATSTTRTSGSPGYNEQFF; CDR3nt: TGTGCCACCAGCACAACTCGGACTAGCGGGAGTCCGGGCTACAATGAGCAGTTCTTC
d_gene: -; j_gene: TRBJ2-1; v_gene: TRBV10-3; abundance: few; CDR3aa: CAISQRAYNEQFF; CDR3nt: TGTGCCATCAGCCAGCGGGCCTACAATGAGCAGTTCTTC